These 12 T cell receptor beta chains originate from one sample sequenced in a study of cytotoxic CD8 clonotypes in ibrutinib-treated CLL. Here immunoSEQ multiplex PCR was the method, and the copy in TCRdb shows in-frame clones only, minus some. The sample has some 120,000 clones, about 53% seen once. Source: PBMCs, taken after 24 months of ibrutinib treatment. The source of these receptors is a human donor with chronic lymphocytic leukemia.

A few counts support this clone. This sequence joins TRBV30 and TRBJ1-1, with 8 bases aligning to TRBD1. Trimming cost V 0 bases and J 7 bases; bases outside gene matches: 7. The V gene's germline CDR1 is GTSNPN and CDR2 SVGIG (reference sequence). CDR3 length: 14 residues. CDR3 protein: CAWSVGAGGGEAFF. The CDR3 DNA reads TGTGCCTGGAGTGTTGGTGCAGGGGGCGGTGAAGCTTTCTTT.

V usage is TRBV6-6 and J usage is TRBJ1-6; 7 positions agree with TRBD1. Germline CDR1 is MNHNY and CDR2 is SVGAGI (reference sequence). J gave up 10 bases and V 5 bases, and 8 bases lay outside the gene matches. The CDR3 totals 14 residues. CDR3 sequence: CASSLVDRRSPLHF. The CDR3 DNA follows: TGTGCCAGCAGTCTGGTGGACAGGAGGTCACCCCTCCACTTT.

This clone was seen a few times. J is TRBJ2-2 and V is TRBV6-1; D gene unclear. Trimming cost V 7 bases and J 0 bases, with 6 bases left between them. Germline V gene sequence: CDR1 MNHNS, CDR2 SASEGT. CDR3 length: 13 residues. The CDR3 region has the DNA TGTGCCAGCAAACTAACGAACACCGGGGAGCTGTTTTTT. It encodes CASKLTNTGELFF.

The chain uses TRBV4-3 and TRBJ2-2, with TRBD1 matching 7 bases. Looked up from germline, CDR1 is LGHNA and CDR2 is YSLEER. V trimming: 0 bases; J trimming: 4 bases; junction bases outside the gene matches: 8. This CDR3 contains 17 residues. The CDR3: CASSQDPGGVTTGELFF. CDR3 sequence (DNA): TGCGCCAGCAGCCAAGACCCAGGGGGAGTTACCACCGGGGAGCTGTTTTTT.

This rearrangement joins TRBV21-1 to TRBJ2-7; TRBD2, the table's D call, was not compared with the DNA. TRBV21-1 is listed as a pseudogene. The CDR3 totals 17 residues. The CDR3: CASSERISGGLGYEQYF. The CDR3 DNA reads TGTGCCAGCAGCGAGAGGATAAGCGGGGGCCTCGGGTACGAGCAGTACTTC.

The genes are TRBV2 and TRBJ1-5, with TRBD1 as a possible D gene (6 bases). This CDR3 comprises 14 residues. Per germline, CDR1 SNHLY and CDR2 FYNNEI. The V end was cut by 4 bases, the J end by 3 bases, with 10 bases between. The CDR3 is CASSGRGANQPQHF. For the CDR3, the DNA is TGTGCCAGCAGTGGGAGGGGGGCCAATCAGCCCCAGCATTTT.

The chain recombines TRBV9 with TRBJ1-5; D is uncertain. The ends were cut back, 8 bases at V and 6 bases at J, with 24 bases in the middle. Germline V gene lookup returns CDR1 SGDLS and CDR2 YYNGEE. This CDR3 region has 16 residues. The CDR3 nucleotides read TGTGCCAGTTCCCCCTTTCAGGATGTCGGTGGTCAGCCCCAGCATTTT. This sequence encodes CASSPFQDVGGQPQHF. Full variable domain (outside the CDR3, taken from reference TRBV9 and TRBJ1-5): DSGVTQTPKHLITATGQRVTLRCSPRSGDLSVYWYQQSLDQGLQFLIQYYNGEERAKGNILERFSAQQFPDLHSELNLSSLELGDSALYFCASSPFQDVGGQPQHFGDGTRLSIL.

This rearrangement joins TRBV5-1 to TRBJ2-2; the match to TRBD1 covers 7 bases. This CDR3 region has 15 residues. Trimming cost V 3 bases and J 2 bases; bases outside gene matches: 4. The germline CDR1 and CDR2 sequences are SGHRS and YFSETQ. The CDR3 DNA reads TGCGCCAGCAGCTGGGACAGCGTTAACACCGGGGAGCTGTTTTTT. Translating it yields CASSWDSVNTGELFF.

This sequence joins TRBV15 and TRBJ2-5; TRBD2 matches at 13 bases. The trim removed 6 bases at V and 5 bases at J, leaving 3 bases unmatched. Per germline, CDR1 LNHNV and CDR2 YYDKDF (reference sequence). The length of the CDR3 is 14 residues. CDR3 region: CATRGLAGPETQYF. The CDR3 nucleotides are TGTGCCACCAGGGGACTAGCGGGGCCGGAGACCCAGTACTTC.

This chain connects TRBV20-1 to TRBJ2-7; the D gene is possibly TRBD1 (6 bases). Germline V CDR1 and CDR2: DFQATT, SNEGSKA (reference sequence). V gave up 5 bases and J gave up 5 bases, with 7 bases separating them. The CDR3 runs 10 residues. CDR3 sequence reads: CSAWDNEQYF. CDR3 nucleotides: TGCAGTGCTTGGGACAACGAGCAGTACTTC.

The chain combines TRBV9 with TRBJ2-4; the D gene is possibly TRBD1 (5 bases). The ends were cut back, 0 bases at V and 0 bases at J, with 13 bases in the middle. This CDR3 contains 17 residues. From germline, CDR1 is SGDLS and CDR2 YYNGEE. CDR3 sequence (DNA): TGTGCCAGCAGCGTAGGAGGTGACAGACTAGCCAAAAACATTCAGTACTTC. This codes for CASSVGGDRLAKNIQYF.

The rearrangement links TRBV7-9 to TRBJ2-5; 8 nucleotides line up with TRBD1. V was pared by 7 bases and J by 5 bases, with 12 bases of the junction left unmatched. There are 15 residues in the CDR3. Per the germline V gene, CDR1 is SEHNR and CDR2 is FQNEAQ (reference sequence). CDR3: CASTPLGQGQETQYF. DNA for the CDR3: TGTGCCAGCACCCCTCTTGGACAGGGACAGGAGACCCAGTACTTC.